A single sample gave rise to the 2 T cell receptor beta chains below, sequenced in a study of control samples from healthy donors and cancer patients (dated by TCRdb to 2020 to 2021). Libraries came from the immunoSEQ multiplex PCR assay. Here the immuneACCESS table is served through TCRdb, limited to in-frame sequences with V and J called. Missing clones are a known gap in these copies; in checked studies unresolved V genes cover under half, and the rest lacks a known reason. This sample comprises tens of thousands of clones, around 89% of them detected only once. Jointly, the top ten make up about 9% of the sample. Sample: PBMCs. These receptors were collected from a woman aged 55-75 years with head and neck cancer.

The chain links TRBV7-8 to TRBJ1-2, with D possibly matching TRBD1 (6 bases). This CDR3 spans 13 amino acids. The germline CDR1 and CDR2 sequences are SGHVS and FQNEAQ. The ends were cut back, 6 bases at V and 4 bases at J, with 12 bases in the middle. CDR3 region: CASSPDRSYGYTF. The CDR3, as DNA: TGTGCCAGCAGTCCGGACAGAAGCTATGGCTACACCTTC.

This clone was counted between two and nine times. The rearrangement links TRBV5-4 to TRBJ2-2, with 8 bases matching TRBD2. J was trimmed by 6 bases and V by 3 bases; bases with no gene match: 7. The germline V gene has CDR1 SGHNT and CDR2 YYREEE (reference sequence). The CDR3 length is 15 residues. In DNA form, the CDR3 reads TGTGCCAGCAGCTCCGGGACTAGTTATTCCGGGGAGCTGTTTTTT. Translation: CASSSGTSYSGELFF.